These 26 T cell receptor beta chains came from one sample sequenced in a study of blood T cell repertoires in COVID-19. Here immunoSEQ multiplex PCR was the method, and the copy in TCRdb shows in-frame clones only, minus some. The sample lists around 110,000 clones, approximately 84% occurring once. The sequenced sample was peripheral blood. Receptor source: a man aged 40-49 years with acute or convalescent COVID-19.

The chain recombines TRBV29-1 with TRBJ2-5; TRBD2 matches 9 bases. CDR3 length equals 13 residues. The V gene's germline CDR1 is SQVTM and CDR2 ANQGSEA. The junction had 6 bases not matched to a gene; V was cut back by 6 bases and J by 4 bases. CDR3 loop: CSVVGGRAETQYF. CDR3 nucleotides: TGCAGCGTCGTAGGCGGGAGGGCAGAGACCCAGTACTTC.

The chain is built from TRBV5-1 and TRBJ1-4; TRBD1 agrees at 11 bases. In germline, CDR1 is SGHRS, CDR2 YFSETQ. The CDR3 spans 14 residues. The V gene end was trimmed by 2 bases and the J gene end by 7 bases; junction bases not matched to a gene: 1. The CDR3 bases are TGCGCCAGCAGCTTAGGACAGGGGGCTGAAAAACTGTTTTTT. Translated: CASSLGQGAEKLFF.

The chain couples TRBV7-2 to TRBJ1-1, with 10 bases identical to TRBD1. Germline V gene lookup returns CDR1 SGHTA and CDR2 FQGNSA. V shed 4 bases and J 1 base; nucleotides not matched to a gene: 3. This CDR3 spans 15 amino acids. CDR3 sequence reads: CASSSWTGGNTEAFF. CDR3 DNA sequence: TGTGCCAGCAGCTCCTGGACAGGGGGGAACACTGAAGCTTTCTTT.

The CDR3 nucleotides read TGTGCCACCAGTGATCCAGGACACTCGACCCAGTACTTC. It codes for CATSDPGHSTQYF. The chain couples TRBV24-1 to TRBJ2-5, with D possibly matching TRBD1 (5 bases). Germline-derived CDR1 and CDR2 are KGHDR and SFDVKD. CDR3 length: 13 amino acids. Trimming removed 3 bases from V and 7 bases from J, with 11 bases in between.

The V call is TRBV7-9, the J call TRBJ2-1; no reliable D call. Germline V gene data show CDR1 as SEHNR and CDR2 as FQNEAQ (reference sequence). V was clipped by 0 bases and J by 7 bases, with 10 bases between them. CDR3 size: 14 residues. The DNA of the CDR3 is TGTGCCAGCAGCTTAGCAACGGGTGGGAATGAGCAGTTCTTC. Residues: CASSLATGGNEQFF.

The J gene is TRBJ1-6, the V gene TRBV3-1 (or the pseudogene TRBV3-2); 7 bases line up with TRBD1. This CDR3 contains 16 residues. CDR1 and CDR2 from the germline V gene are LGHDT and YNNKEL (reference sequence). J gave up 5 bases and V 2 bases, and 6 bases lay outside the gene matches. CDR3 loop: CASSQKRQGDNSPLHF. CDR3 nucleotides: TGTGCCAGCAGCCAAAAAAGACAGGGAGATAATTCACCCCTCCACTTT.

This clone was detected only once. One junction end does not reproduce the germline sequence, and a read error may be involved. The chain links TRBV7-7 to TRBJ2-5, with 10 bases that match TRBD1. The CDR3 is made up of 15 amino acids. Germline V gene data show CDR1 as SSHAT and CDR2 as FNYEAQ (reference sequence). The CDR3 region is CASSRGTGDQETQYF. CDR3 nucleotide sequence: TGTGCTAGCAGCCGAGGGACAGGGGATCAAGAGACCCAGTACTTC.

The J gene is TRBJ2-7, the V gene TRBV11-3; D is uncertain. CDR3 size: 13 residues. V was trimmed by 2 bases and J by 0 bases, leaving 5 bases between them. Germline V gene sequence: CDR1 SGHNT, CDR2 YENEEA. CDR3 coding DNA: TGTGCCAGCAGCTTAACGAGCTCCTACGAGCAGTACTTC. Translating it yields CASSLTSSYEQYF. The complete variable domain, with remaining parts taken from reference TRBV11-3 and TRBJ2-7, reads EAGVVQSPRYKIIEKKQPVAFWCNPISGHNTLYWYLQNLGQGPELLIRYENEEAVDDSQLPKDRFSAERLKGVDSTLKIQPAELGDSAVYLCASSLTSSYEQYFGPGTRLTVT.

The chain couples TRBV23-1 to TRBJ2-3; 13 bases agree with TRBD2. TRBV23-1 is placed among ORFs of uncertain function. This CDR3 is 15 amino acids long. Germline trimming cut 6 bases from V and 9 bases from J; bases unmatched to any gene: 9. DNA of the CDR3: TGCGCCAGCAGAAGTGGGACTAGCGGGAAGACCACGCAGTATTTT. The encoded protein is CASRSGTSGKTTQYF.

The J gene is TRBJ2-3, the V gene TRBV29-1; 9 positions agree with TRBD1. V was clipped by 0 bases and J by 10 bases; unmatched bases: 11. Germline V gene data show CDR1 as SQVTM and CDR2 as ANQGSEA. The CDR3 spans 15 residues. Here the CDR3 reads CSVEDTGGSDVSQYF. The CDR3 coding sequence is TGCAGCGTTGAAGATACAGGGGGCTCGGACGTGTCGCAGTATTTT.

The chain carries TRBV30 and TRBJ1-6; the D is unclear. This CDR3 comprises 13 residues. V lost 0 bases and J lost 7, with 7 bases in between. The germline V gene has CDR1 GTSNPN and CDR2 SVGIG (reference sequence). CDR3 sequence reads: CAWSVRGNSPLHF. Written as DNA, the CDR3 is TGTGCCTGGAGTGTACGCGGAAATTCACCCCTCCACTTT.

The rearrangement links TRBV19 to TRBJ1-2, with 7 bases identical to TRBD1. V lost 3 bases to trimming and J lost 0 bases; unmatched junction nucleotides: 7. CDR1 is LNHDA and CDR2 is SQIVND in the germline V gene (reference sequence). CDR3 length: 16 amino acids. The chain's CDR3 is CASSIPDRVSNYGYTF. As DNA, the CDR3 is TGTGCCAGTAGTATCCCCGACAGGGTATCTAACTATGGCTACACCTTC.

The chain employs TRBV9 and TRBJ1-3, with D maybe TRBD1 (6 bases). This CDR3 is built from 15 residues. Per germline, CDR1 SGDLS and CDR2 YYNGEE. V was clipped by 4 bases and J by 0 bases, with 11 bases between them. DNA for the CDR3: TGTGCCAGCAGCCTGCAGGGGAGCTCTGGAAACACCATATATTTT. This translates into CASSLQGSSGNTIYF.

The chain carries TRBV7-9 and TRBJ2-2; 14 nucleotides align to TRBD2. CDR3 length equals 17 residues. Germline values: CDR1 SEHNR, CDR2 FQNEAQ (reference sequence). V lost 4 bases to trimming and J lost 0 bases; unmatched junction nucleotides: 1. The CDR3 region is CASSWGLAGANTGELFF. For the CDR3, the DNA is TGTGCCAGCAGCTGGGGACTAGCGGGAGCGAACACCGGGGAGCTGTTTTTT.

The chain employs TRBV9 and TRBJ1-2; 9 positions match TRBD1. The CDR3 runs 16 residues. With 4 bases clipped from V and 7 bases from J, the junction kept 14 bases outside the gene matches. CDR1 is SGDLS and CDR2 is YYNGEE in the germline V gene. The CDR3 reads CASSTLPGQGIGGYTF. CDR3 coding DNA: TGTGCCAGCAGCACTCTTCCGGGACAGGGTATCGGTGGCTACACCTTC. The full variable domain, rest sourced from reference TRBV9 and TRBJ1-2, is DSGVTQTPKHLITATGQRVTLRCSPRSGDLSVYWYQQSLDQGLQFLIQYYNGEERAKGNILERFSAQQFPDLHSELNLSSLELGDSALYFCASSTLPGQGIGGYTFGSGTRLTVV.

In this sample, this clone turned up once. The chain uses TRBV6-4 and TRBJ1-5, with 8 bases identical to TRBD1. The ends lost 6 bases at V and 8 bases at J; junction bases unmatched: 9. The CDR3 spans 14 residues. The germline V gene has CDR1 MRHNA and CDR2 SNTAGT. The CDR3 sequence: CASSEQGGVKPQHF. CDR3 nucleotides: TGTGCCAGCAGCGAACAGGGGGGAGTGAAGCCCCAGCATTTT.

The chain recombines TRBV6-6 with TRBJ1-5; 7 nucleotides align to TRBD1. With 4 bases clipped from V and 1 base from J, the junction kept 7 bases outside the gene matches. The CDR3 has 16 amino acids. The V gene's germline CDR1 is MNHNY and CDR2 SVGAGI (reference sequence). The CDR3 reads CASSSPTGSSNQPQHF. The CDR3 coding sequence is TGTGCCAGCAGTTCTCCGACAGGGTCGAGCAATCAGCCCCAGCATTTT.

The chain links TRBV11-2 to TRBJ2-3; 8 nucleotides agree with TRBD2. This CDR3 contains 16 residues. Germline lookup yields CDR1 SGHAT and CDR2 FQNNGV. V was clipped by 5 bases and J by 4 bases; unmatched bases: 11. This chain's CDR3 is CASSRRTSLGPDTQYF. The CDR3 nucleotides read TGTGCCAGCAGCCGAAGGACTAGCTTGGGCCCAGATACGCAGTATTTT. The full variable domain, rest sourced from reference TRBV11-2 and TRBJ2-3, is EAGVAQSPRYKIIEKRQSVAFWCNPISGHATLYWYQQILGQGPKLLIQFQNNGVVDDSQLPKDRFSAERLKGVDSTLKIQPAKLEDSAVYLCASSRRTSLGPDTQYFGPGTRLTVL.

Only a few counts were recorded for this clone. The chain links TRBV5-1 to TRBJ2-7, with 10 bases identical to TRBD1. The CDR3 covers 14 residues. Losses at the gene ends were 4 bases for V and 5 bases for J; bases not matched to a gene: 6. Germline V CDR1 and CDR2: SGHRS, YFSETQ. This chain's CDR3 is CASSNRQGAHEQYF. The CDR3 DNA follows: TGCGCCAGCAGCAACCGACAGGGGGCCCACGAGCAGTACTTC.

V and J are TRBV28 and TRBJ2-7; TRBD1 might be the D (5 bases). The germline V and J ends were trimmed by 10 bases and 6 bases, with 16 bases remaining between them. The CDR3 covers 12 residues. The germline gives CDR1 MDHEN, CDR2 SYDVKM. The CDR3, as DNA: TGTGCCACCAATATTAGGGGCGGCGAGCAGTACTTC. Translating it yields CATNIRGGEQYF.

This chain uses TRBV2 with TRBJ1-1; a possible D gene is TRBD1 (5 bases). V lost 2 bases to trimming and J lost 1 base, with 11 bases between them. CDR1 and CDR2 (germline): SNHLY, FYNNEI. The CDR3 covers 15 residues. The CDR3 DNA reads TGTGCCAGCAGTGAATCGAACAGGCGGAACACTGAAGCTTTCTTT. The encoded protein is CASSESNRRNTEAFF.

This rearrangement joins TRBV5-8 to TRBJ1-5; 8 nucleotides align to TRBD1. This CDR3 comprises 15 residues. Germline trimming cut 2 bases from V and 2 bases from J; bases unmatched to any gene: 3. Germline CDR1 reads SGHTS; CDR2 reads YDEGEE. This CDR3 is CASSFLTGGNQPQHF. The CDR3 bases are TGTGCCAGCAGCTTTCTGACAGGGGGCAATCAGCCCCAGCATTTT.

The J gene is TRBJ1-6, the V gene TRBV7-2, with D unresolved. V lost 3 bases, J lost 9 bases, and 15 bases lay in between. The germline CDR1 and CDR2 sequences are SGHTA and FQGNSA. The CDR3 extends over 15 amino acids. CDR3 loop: CASSFDIRYFSPLHF. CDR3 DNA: TGTGCCAGCAGCTTTGACATTCGGTATTTTTCACCCCTCCACTTT.

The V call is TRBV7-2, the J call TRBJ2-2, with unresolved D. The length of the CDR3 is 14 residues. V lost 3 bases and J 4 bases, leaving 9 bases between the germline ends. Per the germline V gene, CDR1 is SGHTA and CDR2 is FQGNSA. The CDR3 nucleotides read TGTGCCAGCAGCTTTACTCGGAGCACCGGGGAGCTGTTTTTT. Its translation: CASSFTRSTGELFF. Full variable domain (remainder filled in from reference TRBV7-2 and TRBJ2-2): GAGVSQSPSNKVTEKGKDVELRCDPISGHTALYWYRQSLGQGLEFLIYFQGNSAPDKSGLPSDRFSAERTGGSVSTLTIQRTQQEDSAVYLCASSFTRSTGELFFGEGSRLTVL.

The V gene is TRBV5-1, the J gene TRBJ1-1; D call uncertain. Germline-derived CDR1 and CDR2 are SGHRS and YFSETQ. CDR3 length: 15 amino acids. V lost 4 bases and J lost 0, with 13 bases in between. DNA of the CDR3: TGCGCCAGCAGCCTCCTCGCACCTATGAACACTGAAGCTTTCTTT. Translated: CASSLLAPMNTEAFF.

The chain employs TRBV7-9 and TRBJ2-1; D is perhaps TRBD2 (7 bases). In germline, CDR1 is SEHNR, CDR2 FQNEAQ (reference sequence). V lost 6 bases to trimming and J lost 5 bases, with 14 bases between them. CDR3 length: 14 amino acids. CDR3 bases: TGTGCCAGCAGGTCAGGGGACTACCACAATGAGCAGTTCTTC. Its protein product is CASRSGDYHNEQFF. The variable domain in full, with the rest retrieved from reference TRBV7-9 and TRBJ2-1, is DTGVSQNPRHKITKRGQNVTFRCDPISEHNRLYWYRQTLGQGPEFLTYFQNEAQLEKSRLLSDRFSAERPKGSFSTLEIQRTEQGDSAMYLCASRSGDYHNEQFFGPGTRLTVL.